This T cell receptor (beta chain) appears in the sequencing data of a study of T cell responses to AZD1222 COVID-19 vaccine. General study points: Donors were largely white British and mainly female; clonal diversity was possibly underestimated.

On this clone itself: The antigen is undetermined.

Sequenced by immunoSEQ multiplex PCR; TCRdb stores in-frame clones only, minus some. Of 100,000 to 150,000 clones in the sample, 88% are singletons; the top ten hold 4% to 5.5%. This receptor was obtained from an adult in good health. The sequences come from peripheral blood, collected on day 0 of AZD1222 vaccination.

CDR3 sequence (DNA): TGTGCCAGCAGCCAAGACCTCTCCGGAGGGACCCAGTACTTC. It yields the protein CASSQDLSGGTQYF. The J gene is TRBJ2-5, the V gene TRBV3-1 (or the pseudogene TRBV3-2); D might be TRBD2 (5 bases). Germline V gene data show CDR1 as LGHDT and CDR2 as YNNKEL (reference sequence). The CDR3 has 14 residues. Trimming shortened V by 0 bases and J by 7 bases, and 12 bases separated the two germline ends.